These 27 T cell receptor beta chains came from one sample sequenced in a study of blood T cell repertoires in COVID-19. The method was immunoSEQ multiplex PCR; TCRdb's version includes in-frame clones alone and lacks a portion of them. The table has over 85,000 clones, about nine tenths seen once. The sequencing input was peripheral blood. Every receptor here comes from a male donor with acute or convalescent COVID-19.

Comments on this clone: In the same sample, other DNA sequences code for this CDR3. This chain uses TRBV30 with TRBJ1-1; TRBD1 might be the D (5 bases). The CDR3 covers 13 residues. Per germline, CDR1 GTSNPN and CDR2 SVGIG (reference sequence). V was shortened by 0 bases and J by 4 bases, with 9 bases between the two germline ends. CDR3 in amino acids: CAWSVLGGTEAFF. DNA for the CDR3: TGTGCCTGGAGTGTACTGGGGGGCACTGAAGCTTTCTTT. The full variable domain, rest sourced from reference TRBV30 and TRBJ1-1, is SQTIHQWPATLVQPVGSPLSLECTVEGTSNPNLYWYRQAAGRGLQLLFYSVGIGQISSEVPQNLSASRPQDRQFILSSKKLLLSDSGFYLCAWSVLGGTEAFFGQGTRLTVV.

This chain uses TRBV9 with TRBJ2-1, with 7 bases that match TRBD2. V lost 5 bases, J lost 0 bases, and 2 bases stayed unmatched. Germline V lookup: CDR1 SGDLS, CDR2 YYNGEE. The CDR3 is 14 amino acids. CDR3 bases: TGTGCCAGCAGAGCGGGGAACTCCTACAATGAGCAGTTCTTC. Translated: CASRAGNSYNEQFF.

The chain employs TRBV7-2 and TRBJ2-1, with unresolved D. Trimming shortened V by 5 bases and J by 8 bases, and 16 bases separated the two germline ends. The germline V gene has CDR1 SGHTA and CDR2 FQGNSA. The CDR3 length is 14 residues. The CDR3: CASSPSSGEYEQFF. DNA of the CDR3: TGTGCCAGCAGCCCGTCCTCGGGTGAGTATGAGCAGTTCTTC. The full variable domain, its missing parts supplied by reference TRBV7-2 and TRBJ2-1, is GAGVSQSPSNKVTEKGKDVELRCDPISGHTALYWYRQSLGQGLEFLIYFQGNSAPDKSGLPSDRFSAERTGGSVSTLTIQRTQQEDSAVYLCASSPSSGEYEQFFGPGTRLTVL.

The V call is TRBV19, the J call TRBJ2-7, with 8 bases fitting TRBD1. Germline trimming cut 4 bases from V and 5 bases from J; bases unmatched to any gene: 7. The germline gives CDR1 LNHDA, CDR2 SQIVND (reference sequence). The CDR3 runs 14 residues. The CDR3 DNA follows: TGTGCCAGTAGTACCGGGGACAGGACCCACGAGCAGTACTTC. Amino acids: CASSTGDRTHEQYF.

The rearrangement joins TRBV2 to TRBJ2-7; a possible D gene is TRBD2 (5 bases). CDR3 length: 14 residues. With 7 bases removed from V and 0 bases from J, the gap between germline ends came to 13 bases. Germline V gene lookup returns CDR1 SNHLY and CDR2 FYNNEI. CDR3 loop: CASIETGSSYEQYF. As DNA, the CDR3 is TGTGCCAGCATAGAAACGGGGAGCTCCTACGAGCAGTACTTC.

The chain has TRBV6-1 and TRBJ1-5; the match to TRBD1 covers 7 bases. Germline CDR1 MNHNS, CDR2 SASEGT. Losses at the gene ends were 3 bases for V and 1 base for J; bases not matched to a gene: 9. This CDR3 spans 17 amino acids. Here the CDR3 reads CASSDRQGLSSNQPQHF. The CDR3 DNA reads as TGTGCCAGCAGTGACCGACAGGGTTTGAGCAGCAATCAGCCCCAGCATTTT.

The chain recombines TRBV19 with TRBJ1-1; TRBD1 matches at 7 bases. V was pared by 4 bases and J by 0 bases, with 2 bases of the junction left unmatched. Germline V gene data show CDR1 as LNHDA and CDR2 as SQIVND (reference sequence). CDR3 size: 14 residues. The CDR3 sequence: CASSTGQMNTEAFF. DNA for the CDR3: TGTGCCAGTAGTACGGGACAGATGAACACTGAAGCTTTCTTT.

This chain links TRBV5-4 with TRBJ2-7; D is unresolved. V shed 0 bases and J shed 0 bases, with 7 bases lying between them. This CDR3 has 14 amino acids. CDR1 and CDR2 from the germline V gene are SGHNT and YYREEE (reference sequence). In nucleotides, the CDR3 is TGTGCCAGCAGCTTGGTAACAGACTCCTACGAGCAGTACTTC. This codes for CASSLVTDSYEQYF.

The chain carries TRBV7-9 and TRBJ1-4, with D uncertain. CDR1 is SEHNR, CDR2 FQNEAQ, per germline (reference sequence). Trimming removed 2 bases from V and 8 bases from J, with 9 bases in between. This CDR3 has 13 residues. The DNA of the CDR3 is TGTGCCAGCAGCTTAACTCGTTCCGAAAAACTGTTTTTT. Protein sequence: CASSLTRSEKLFF.

This sequence joins TRBV27 and TRBJ2-3; 9 positions agree with TRBD2. The CDR3 is 15 amino acids. Germline trimming cut 6 bases from V and 7 bases from J; bases unmatched to any gene: 11. Germline loops: CDR1 MNHEY, CDR2 SMNVEV (reference sequence). Here the CDR3 reads CASRSGLAVINTQYF. The DNA for the CDR3 is TGTGCCAGCAGATCGGGACTAGCCGTGATAAATACGCAGTATTTT.

J is TRBJ1-1 and V is TRBV25-1, with TRBD1 identical over 7 bases. CDR3 size: 14 residues. V lost 6 bases to trimming and J lost 1 base; unmatched junction nucleotides: 5. Germline CDR1 reads MGHDK; CDR2 reads SYGVNS. CDR3 region: CASRSGGRNTEAFF. The CDR3 nucleotides are TGTGCCAGCAGATCAGGGGGTAGGAACACTGAAGCTTTCTTT.

The chain is built from TRBV19 and TRBJ1-5; 8 bases fit TRBD1. The V gene end was trimmed by 5 bases and the J gene end by 0 bases; junction bases not matched to a gene: 9. From germline, CDR1 is LNHDA and CDR2 SQIVND (reference sequence). The CDR3 has 17 amino acids. The CDR3 DNA reads as TGTGCCAGTAGTCTCCTAGGACAGGGCGATAGCAATCAGCCCCAGCATTTT. Amino acid sequence: CASSLLGQGDSNQPQHF. The complete variable domain, with remaining parts taken from reference TRBV19 and TRBJ1-5, reads DGGITQSPKYLFRKEGQNVTLSCEQNLNHDAMYWYRQDPGQGLRLIYYSQIVNDFQKGDIAEGYSVSREKKESFPLTVTSAQKNPTAFYLCASSLLGQGDSNQPQHFGDGTRLSIL.

The chain combines TRBV18 with TRBJ1-3, with TRBD1 matching 10 bases. Per germline, CDR1 KGHSH and CDR2 LQKENI. The J segment lost 3 bases and the V segment lost 0 bases, leaving 2 bases of the junction unmatched. The CDR3 extends over 16 amino acids. The CDR3 bases are TGTGCCAGCTCACCACCGACAGGGGGCTATGGAAACACCATATATTTT. It specifies CASSPPTGGYGNTIYF.

This chain links TRBV7-8 with TRBJ1-2, with D possibly TRBD1 on 6 matching bases. The CDR3 runs 17 residues. Germline V lookup: CDR1 SGHVS, CDR2 FQNEAQ. V lost 5 bases to trimming and J lost 3 bases, with 22 bases between them. The CDR3 reads CASSIRPGQQQHYGYTF. The CDR3, as DNA: TGTGCCAGCAGCATTCGCCCGGGACAACAACAACACTATGGCTACACCTTC.

The CDR3 loop reads CASSPYPGGNGYTF. DNA for the CDR3: TGTGCCAGCAGCCCCTATCCCGGGGGAAATGGCTACACCTTC. The chain joins TRBV3-1 (or the pseudogene TRBV3-2) to TRBJ1-2, with TRBD1 as a possible D gene (5 bases). Trimming stripped 4 bases from V and 6 bases from J, with 15 bases between. CDR1 LGHDT and CDR2 YNNKEL come from the germline V gene (reference sequence). The CDR3 has 14 residues.

The rearrangement links TRBV18 to TRBJ1-2; TRBD1 matches 11 bases. The CDR3 extends over 14 amino acids. V gave up 6 bases and J gave up 4 bases; unmatched junction bases: 4. Germline V CDR1 and CDR2: KGHSH, LQKENI. This CDR3 is CASSPGQGVYGYTF. As DNA, the CDR3 is TGTGCCAGCTCCCCGGGACAGGGGGTCTATGGCTACACCTTC.

The chain recombines TRBV3-1 (or the pseudogene TRBV3-2) with TRBJ2-7; the match to TRBD1 covers 7 bases. The ends lost 0 bases at V and 3 bases at J; junction bases unmatched: 11. The CDR3 spans 17 residues. Germline CDR1 LGHDT, CDR2 YNNKEL (reference sequence). The DNA of the CDR3 is TGTGCCAGCAGCCAAGATCTAGGGGGCTCGGCCGTCTACGAGCAGTACTTC. It codes for CASSQDLGGSAVYEQYF.

The chain links TRBV7-2 to TRBJ2-3; 7 nucleotides agree with TRBD2. The CDR3 extends over 17 amino acids. After removal of 3 bases from V and 0 bases from J, the junction contained 9 bases not matched to a gene. Per the germline V gene, CDR1 is SGHTA and CDR2 is FQGNSA. CDR3 bases: TGTGCCAGCAGCTTCGGAGCGGGGTCCCGCAGCACAGATACGCAGTATTTT. Its protein is CASSFGAGSRSTDTQYF.

The rearrangement links TRBV4-2 to TRBJ2-5; 7 nucleotides line up with TRBD2. Germline V gives CDR1 LGHNA, CDR2 YNFKEQ. J was trimmed by 0 bases and V by 2 bases; bases with no gene match: 6. The CDR3 is made up of 16 amino acids. The CDR3 region is CASSQRLADYQETQYF. The CDR3 DNA sequence: TGTGCCAGCAGCCAAAGGCTAGCGGACTACCAAGAGACCCAGTACTTC.

This chain links TRBV27 with TRBJ2-7; no reliable D call. The CDR3 is 9 amino acids. Germline assignment: CDR1 MNHEY and CDR2 SMNVEV (reference sequence). This CDR3 reads CALFYEQYF. CDR3 sequence (DNA): TGTGCTCTGTTCTACGAGCAGTACTTC.

This clone was seen just once. The rearrangement joins TRBV11-2 to TRBJ2-7, with 7 bases matching TRBD1. Germline V CDR1 and CDR2: SGHAT, FQNNGV. This CDR3 comprises 15 residues. The ends lost 0 bases at V and 0 bases at J; junction bases unmatched: 2. CDR3 DNA: TGTGCCAGCAGCTTAGAGTCAGGGGGCTCCTACGAGCAGTACTTC. It translates to CASSLESGGSYEQYF. Filled out from reference TRBV11-2 and TRBJ2-7, the complete variable domain reads EAGVAQSPRYKIIEKRQSVAFWCNPISGHATLYWYQQILGQGPKLLIQFQNNGVVDDSQLPKDRFSAERLKGVDSTLKIQPAKLEDSAVYLCASSLESGGSYEQYFGPGTRLTVT.

J is TRBJ1-5 and V is TRBV28; tentative D call: TRBD1 (5 bases). CDR1 MDHEN and CDR2 SYDVKM come from the germline V gene. CDR3 length: 14 residues. Trimming cost V 3 bases and J 6 bases, with 12 bases left between them. The CDR3 reads CASSLGGGGQPQHF. Written as DNA, the CDR3 is TGTGCCAGCAGTTTGGGGGGGGGAGGTCAGCCCCAGCATTTT.

The rearrangement links TRBV3-1 (or the pseudogene TRBV3-2) to TRBJ1-6, with 10 bases matching TRBD1. The V gene's germline CDR1 is LGHDT and CDR2 YNNKEL (reference sequence). The CDR3 covers 18 residues. The trim removed 4 bases at V and 7 bases at J, leaving 13 bases unmatched. The CDR3 bases are TGTGCCAGCAGCCCCCCCGGGAGACAGGGGGCGGGGAATTCACCCCTCCACTTT. It codes for CASSPPGRQGAGNSPLHF.

V and J are TRBV7-2 and TRBJ1-3, with 8 bases lining up with TRBD1. There are 17 residues in the CDR3. Germline CDR1 reads SGHTA; CDR2 reads FQGNSA. Trimming took 1 base from V and 2 from J; bases not matched to a gene: 7. The CDR3: CASSLVPTDRAGNTIYF. CDR3 bases: TGTGCCAGCAGCTTAGTCCCCACGGACAGGGCTGGAAACACCATATATTTT.

CDR3 sequence reads: CASSQTSGGLSGANVLTF. The DNA of the CDR3 is TGTGCCAGCAGCCAAACTAGCGGGGGCCTCTCTGGGGCCAACGTCCTGACTTTC. The rearrangement links TRBV3-1 (or the pseudogene TRBV3-2) to TRBJ2-6; 11 bases agree with TRBD2. Germline CDR1 reads LGHDT; CDR2 reads YNNKEL (reference sequence). The CDR3 totals 18 residues. V trimming: 2 bases; J trimming: 0 bases; junction bases outside the gene matches: 3.

The chain employs TRBV25-1 and TRBJ2-2; 8 bases are shared with TRBD2. The CDR3 is made up of 15 amino acids. Losses at the gene ends were 7 bases for V and 5 bases for J; bases not matched to a gene: 9. Germline lookup yields CDR1 MGHDK and CDR2 SYGVNS. The CDR3 loop reads CASKPPGGWTGELFF. CDR3 DNA sequence: TGTGCCAGCAAACCCCCGGGGGGGTGGACCGGGGAGCTGTTTTTT. Complete variable domain (other parts from reference TRBV25-1 and TRBJ2-2): EADIYQTPRYLVIGTGKKITLECSQTMGHDKMYWYQQDPGMELHLIHYSYGVNSTEKGDLSSESTVSRIRTEHFPLTLESARPSHTSQYLCASKPPGGWTGELFFGEGSRLTVL.

Note on this clone: Other nucleotide sequences in the sample specify the same CDR3. The chain joins TRBV14 to TRBJ1-1; 7 bases fit TRBD1. The trim removed 4 bases at V and 5 bases at J, leaving 4 bases unmatched. The CDR3 runs 13 residues. In germline, CDR1 is SGHDN, CDR2 FVKESK. The CDR3 reads CASSRQGGTEAFF. The CDR3 region has the DNA TGTGCCAGCAGCCGACAGGGTGGAACTGAAGCTTTCTTT.